This T cell receptor beta chain is drawn from a study of beta chain features in type 1 diabetes. V was clipped by 4 bases and J by 5 bases; unmatched bases: 6. The CDR3 is made up of 14 amino acids. Looked up from germline, CDR1 is SGHTS and CDR2 is YDEGEE. Each of the CD4+ naive, central memory, regulatory and stem cell-like memory populations was sorted via CD45RO/CCR7/CD25/CD127/CD95/CD27. With regard to this clone: As yet, its antigen is unknown.

Reverse transcribing all isolated RNA meant expressed TCRB transcripts were sequenced. It was found that naive, central memory and regulatory T cell samples averaged around 3.5 million reads. Clones were sequenced by immunoSEQ multiplex PCR, and TCRdb holds only the in-frame ones, with some missing. The table includes about 320,000 clones, roughly 15% detected once. Study results and limitations: In patients and controls equally, PCR might favor templates that are shorter.

The chain employs TRBV5-8 and TRBJ2-5, with 9 nucleotides matching TRBD1. This clonotype was obtained from a man aged 25 to 45 in good health. The sequencing sample was made of central memory CD4+ T cells from blood. CDR3 region: CASSRDRAGETQYF. The CDR3 DNA reads TGTGCCAGCAGCCGGGACAGGGCTGGGGAGACCCAGTACTTC.